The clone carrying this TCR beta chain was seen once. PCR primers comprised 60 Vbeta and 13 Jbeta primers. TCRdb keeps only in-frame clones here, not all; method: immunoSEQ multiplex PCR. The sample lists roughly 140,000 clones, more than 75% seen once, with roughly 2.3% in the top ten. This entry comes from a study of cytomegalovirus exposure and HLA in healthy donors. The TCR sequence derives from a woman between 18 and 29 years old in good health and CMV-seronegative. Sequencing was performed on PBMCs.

The CDR3 DNA is TGTGCCAGCAGTAGATACCAGGGGGCCAGTCCCTCTGGGGCCAACGTCCTGACTTTC. Its protein is CASSRYQGASPSGANVLTF. The V gene is TRBV28, the J gene TRBJ2-6, with 8 bases matching TRBD1. The germline V gene encodes CDR1 MDHEN and CDR2 SYDVKM. This CDR3 is 19 amino acids long. Trimming at V came to 5 bases and at J to 0 bases, leaving 12 bases not matched to a gene.